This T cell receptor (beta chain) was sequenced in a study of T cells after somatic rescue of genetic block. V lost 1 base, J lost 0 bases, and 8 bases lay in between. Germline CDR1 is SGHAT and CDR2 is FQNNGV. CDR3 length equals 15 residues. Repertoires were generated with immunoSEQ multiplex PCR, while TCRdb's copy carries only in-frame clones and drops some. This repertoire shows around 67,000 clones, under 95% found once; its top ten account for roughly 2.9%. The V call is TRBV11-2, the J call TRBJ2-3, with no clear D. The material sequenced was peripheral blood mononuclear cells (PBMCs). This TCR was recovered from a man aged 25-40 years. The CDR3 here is CASSLVGPSTDTQYF. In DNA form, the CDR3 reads TGTGCCAGCAGCTTAGTCGGCCCTAGCACAGATACGCAGTATTTT.